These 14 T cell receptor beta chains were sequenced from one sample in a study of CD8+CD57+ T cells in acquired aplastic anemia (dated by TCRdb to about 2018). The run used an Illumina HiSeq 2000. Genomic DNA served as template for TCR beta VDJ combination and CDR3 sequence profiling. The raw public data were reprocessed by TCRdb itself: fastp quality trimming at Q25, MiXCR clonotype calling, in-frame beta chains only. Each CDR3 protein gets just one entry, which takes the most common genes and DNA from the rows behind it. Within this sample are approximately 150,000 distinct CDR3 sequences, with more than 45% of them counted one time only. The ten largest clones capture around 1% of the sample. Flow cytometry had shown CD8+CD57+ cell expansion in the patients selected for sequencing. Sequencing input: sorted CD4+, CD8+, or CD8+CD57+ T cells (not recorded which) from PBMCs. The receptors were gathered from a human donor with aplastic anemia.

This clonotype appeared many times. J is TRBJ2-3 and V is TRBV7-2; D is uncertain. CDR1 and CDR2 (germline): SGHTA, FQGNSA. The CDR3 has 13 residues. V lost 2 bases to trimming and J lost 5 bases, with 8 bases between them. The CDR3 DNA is TGTGCCAGCAGCTTAAGTCGCCTAGATACGCAGTATTTT. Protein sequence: CASSLSRLDTQYF.

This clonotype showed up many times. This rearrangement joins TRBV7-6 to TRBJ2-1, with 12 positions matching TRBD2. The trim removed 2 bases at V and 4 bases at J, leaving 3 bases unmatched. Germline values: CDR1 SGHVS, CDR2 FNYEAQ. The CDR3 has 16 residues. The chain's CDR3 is CASSLSGTSGYNEQFF. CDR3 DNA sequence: TGTGCCAGCAGCTTATCCGGGACTAGCGGGTACAATGAGCAGTTCTTC.

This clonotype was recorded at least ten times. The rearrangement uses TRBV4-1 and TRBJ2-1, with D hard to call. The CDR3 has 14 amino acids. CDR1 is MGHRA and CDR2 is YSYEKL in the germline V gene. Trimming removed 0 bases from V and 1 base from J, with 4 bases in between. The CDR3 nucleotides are TGCGCCAGCAGCCAAGAAGGTTCCTACAATGAGCAGTTCTTC. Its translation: CASSQEGSYNEQFF.

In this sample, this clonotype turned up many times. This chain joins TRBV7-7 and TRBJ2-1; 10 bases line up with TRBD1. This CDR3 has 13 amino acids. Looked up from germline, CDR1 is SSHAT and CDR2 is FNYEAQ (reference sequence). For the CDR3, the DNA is TGTGCTATCCCGGGACAGGGGAACAATGAGCAGTTCTTC. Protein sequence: CAIPGQGNNEQFF.

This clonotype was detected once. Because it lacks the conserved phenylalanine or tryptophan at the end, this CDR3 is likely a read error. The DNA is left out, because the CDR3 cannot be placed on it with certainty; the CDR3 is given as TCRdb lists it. The CDR3 sequence: CASIPTTGGA. This chain joins TRBV2 and TRBJ2-2; the listed D gene, TRBD2, was not tested against the DNA. 10 amino acids form the CDR3, both terminal residues included. The germline V gene has CDR1 SNHLY and CDR2 FYNNEI.

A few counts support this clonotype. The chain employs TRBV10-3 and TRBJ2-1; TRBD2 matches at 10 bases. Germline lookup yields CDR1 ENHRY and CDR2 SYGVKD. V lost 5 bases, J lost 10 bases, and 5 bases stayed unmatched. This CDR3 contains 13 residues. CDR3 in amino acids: CAISSGGAKEQFF. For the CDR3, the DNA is TGTGCCATCAGTAGCGGGGGGGCTAAAGAGCAGTTCTTC.

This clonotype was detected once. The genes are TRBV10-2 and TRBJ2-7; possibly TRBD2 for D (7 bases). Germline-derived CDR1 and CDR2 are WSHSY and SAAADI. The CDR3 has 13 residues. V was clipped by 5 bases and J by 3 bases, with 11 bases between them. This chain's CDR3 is CASSYREGYEQYF. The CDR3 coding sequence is TGCGCCAGCAGTTACAGGGAGGGCTACGAGCAGTACTTC.

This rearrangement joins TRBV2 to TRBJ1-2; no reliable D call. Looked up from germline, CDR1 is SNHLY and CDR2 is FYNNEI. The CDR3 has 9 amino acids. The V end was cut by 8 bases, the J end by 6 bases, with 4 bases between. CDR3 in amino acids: CASLDGYTF. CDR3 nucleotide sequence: TGTGCCAGCCTCGATGGCTACACCTTC.

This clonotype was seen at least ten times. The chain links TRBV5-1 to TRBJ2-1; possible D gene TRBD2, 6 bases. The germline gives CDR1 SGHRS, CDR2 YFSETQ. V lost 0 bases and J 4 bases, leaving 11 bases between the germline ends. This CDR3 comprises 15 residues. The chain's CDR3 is CASSLDDGSYNEQFF. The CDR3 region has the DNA TGCGCCAGCAGCTTGGACGACGGGAGTTACAATGAGCAGTTCTTC.

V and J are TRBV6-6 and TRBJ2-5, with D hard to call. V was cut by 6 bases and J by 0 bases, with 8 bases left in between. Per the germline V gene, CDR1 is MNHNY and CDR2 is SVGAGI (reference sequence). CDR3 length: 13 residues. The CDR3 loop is CASRERDQETQYF. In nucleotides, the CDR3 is TGTGCCAGCAGAGAGAGAGACCAAGAGACCCAGTACTTC.

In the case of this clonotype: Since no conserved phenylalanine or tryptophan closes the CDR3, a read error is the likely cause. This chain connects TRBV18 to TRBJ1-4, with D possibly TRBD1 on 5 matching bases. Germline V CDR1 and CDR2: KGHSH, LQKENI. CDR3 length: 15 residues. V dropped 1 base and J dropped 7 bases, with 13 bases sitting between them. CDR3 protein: CASSPQSGAGEKLFL. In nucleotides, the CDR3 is TGTGCCAGCTCACCACAGTCTGGGGCAGGTGAAAAACTGTTTCTT.

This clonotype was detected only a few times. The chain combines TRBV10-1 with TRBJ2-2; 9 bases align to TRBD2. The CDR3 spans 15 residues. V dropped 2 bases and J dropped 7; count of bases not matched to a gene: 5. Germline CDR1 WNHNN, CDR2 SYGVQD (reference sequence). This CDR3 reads CASSETSGWSGELFF. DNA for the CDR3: TGCGCCAGCAGTGAGACTAGCGGGTGGAGCGGGGAGCTGTTTTTT.

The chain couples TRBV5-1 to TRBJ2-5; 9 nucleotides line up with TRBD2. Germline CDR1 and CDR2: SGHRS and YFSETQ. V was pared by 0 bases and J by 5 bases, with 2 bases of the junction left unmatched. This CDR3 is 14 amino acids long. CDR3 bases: TGCGCCAGCAGCTTGGGCGGGGGGGCGGAGACCCAGTACTTC. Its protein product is CASSLGGGAETQYF.

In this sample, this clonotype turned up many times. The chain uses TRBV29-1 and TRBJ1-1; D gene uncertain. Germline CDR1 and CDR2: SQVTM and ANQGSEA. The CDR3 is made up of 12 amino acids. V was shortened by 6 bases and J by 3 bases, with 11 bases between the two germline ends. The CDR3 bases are TGCAGCGTCCGAGGTAGCCACACTGAAGCTTTCTTT. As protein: CSVRGSHTEAFF.